This T cell receptor beta chain was observed in a study of T cells after somatic rescue of genetic block. CDR1 and CDR2 (germline): MNHEY, SMNVEV (reference sequence). This CDR3 contains 15 residues. With 8 bases removed from V and 3 bases from J, the gap between germline ends came to 17 bases. Sequencing was performed with immunoSEQ multiplex PCR; in TCRdb, only in-frame clones are kept and a portion is missing. The repertoire consists of about 67,000 clones, with roughly nine tenths occurring once and the leading ten covering approximately 3%. This clone was seen only once. Material for sequencing was peripheral blood mononuclear cells (PBMCs). The rearrangement uses TRBV27 and TRBJ2-1; D possibly uses TRBD1 or TRBD2 (5 bases each). This sequence originates from a man between 35 and 55 years old. The CDR3 here is CASLGSGTIYNEQFF. CDR3 nucleotides: TGTGCCAGCCTTGGTTCAGGGACGATCTACAATGAGCAGTTCTTC.